This T cell receptor (beta chain) was found in a study of blood T cell repertoires in COVID-19. Overall study: Italy, Spain and the United States were the sources of the convalescent and acute COVID-19 samples. T cells, B-cell-depleted T cells, or PBMCs supplied cDNA or gDNA.

The protocol was immunoSEQ multiplex PCR, while the TCRdb copy is restricted to in-frame clones and leaves out a portion. Here the sample spans approximately 100,000 clones, 80% to 90% being singletons. The sample comprised peripheral blood. The TCR was taken from a woman younger than 45 with acute or convalescent COVID-19.

The DNA for the CDR3 is TGTGCCAGCAGCTTAGAGCAGGGACAAAGCTCTGGAAACACCATATATTTT. As protein: CASSLEQGQSSGNTIYF. The chain carries TRBV7-9 and TRBJ1-3; tentatively, D is TRBD1 (6 bases). The germline CDR1 and CDR2 sequences are SEHNR and FQNEAQ (reference sequence). This CDR3 is 17 amino acids long. V was trimmed by 1 base and J by 0 bases, leaving 13 bases between them.